The T cell receptor (beta chain) described here comes from a study of T cells in Graves' hyperthyroidism and ophthalmopathy. On the study more broadly: Before any treatment, at initial diagnosis, peripheral blood was collected.

TCR beta CDR3 regions were amplified from RNA. Carried out on the TCR CDR3, a first-round RT-PCR used the HTBI primer set. From the multiplex PCR reads, TCRdb called clonotypes with MiXCR, one entry per CDR3 protein. The data show about 560,000 distinct CDR3 sequences, over 15% seen once. At least ten counts were recorded for this clonotype. This CDR3 has 17 residues. Germline V gives CDR1 SGHNT, CDR2 YENEEA. The V gene lost 1 base and the J gene lost 5 bases, with 18 bases spanning the gap. Hyperthyroidism was newly diagnosed in patients aged 18 to 65 (duration under 2 months). The PBMCs were sourced from fresh peripheral blood (less than 11 ml).

The genes are TRBV11-3 and TRBJ2-1, with D perhaps matching TRBD2 (7 bases). This TCR derives from a woman aged 18-30 years with Graves' hyperthyroidism. The sequenced sample consisted of blood. The DNA for the CDR3 is TGTGCCAGCAGCTTAGTTTTTATGGGCGGGGGCGACAATGAGCAGTTCTTC. Translating gives CASSLVFMGGGDNEQFF.